This T cell receptor beta chain came from a study of cytomegalovirus exposure and HLA in healthy donors. Study-wide results and limits: A few V segments could not be told apart, such as TRBV6-2 and TRBV6-3, and were left out.

Healthy donors of bone marrow made up the group. Donors had nominal health at sampling but likely had unrecorded immune exposures. Looked up from germline, CDR1 is MNHNY and CDR2 is SVGAGI (reference sequence). The V segment lost 3 bases and the J segment 8 bases; nucleotides outside the gene matches: 15. This CDR3 spans 16 amino acids. A multiplex PCR was run with 60 Vbeta primers and 13 Jbeta primers. Profiling relied on immunoSEQ multiplex PCR, and the TCRdb table lists in-frame clones only, not all of them. This sample has about 150,000 clones, with roughly 84% found just once. Comments on this clone: What it recognizes is unknown.

This receptor was identified in a boy under 10 years old in good health and CMV-seronegative. V usage is TRBV6-6 and J usage is TRBJ1-2; 7 bases are a match to TRBD1. The material sequenced was PBMCs. In DNA form, the CDR3 reads TGTGCCAGCAGTTATCGGCCGGATGGACAGGCTAACGGCTACACCTTC. The encoded protein is CASSYRPDGQANGYTF.